The next 28 T cell receptor beta chains were all read from a single sample in a study of CD8+CD57+ T cells in acquired aplastic anemia. CDR3 and TCR beta VDJ profiling relied on a genomic DNA template. TCRdb re-derived calls from the reads in MiXCR, one entry per CDR3 protein. The sample carries about 190,000 distinct CDR3 sequences, less than 70% recorded once. The sequenced sample was sorted CD4+, CD8+, or CD8+CD57+ T cells (not recorded which) from PBMCs. The receptors here all came from a human donor in good health, serving as a control.

The CDR3 here is CASNAGTGENTIYF. CDR3 DNA sequence: TGCGCCAGCAACGCCGGGACAGGGGAAAACACCATATATTTT. The chain has TRBV10-2 and TRBJ1-3, with TRBD1 matching over 10 bases. J gave up 6 bases and V 7 bases, and 6 bases lay outside the gene matches. Looked up from germline, CDR1 is WSHSY and CDR2 is SAAADI. The CDR3 contains 14 residues.

The chain links TRBV5-6 to TRBJ2-7, with 7 bases fitting TRBD1. V dropped 10 bases and J dropped 3; count of bases not matched to a gene: 13. The CDR3 covers 14 residues. Germline lookup yields CDR1 SGHDT and CDR2 YYEEEE. The DNA of the CDR3 is TGTGCCGGGTCTTCGAGACAGGGAAACTACGAGCAGTACTTC. Residues: CAGSSRQGNYEQYF.

CDR3 amino acids: CASSLSGTSGYTF. The CDR3 DNA sequence: TGTGCCAGCAGCTTAAGCGGGACTAGCGGGTACACCTTC. The chain couples TRBV7-2 to TRBJ1-2, with D possibly TRBD1 on 5 matching bases. Trimming shortened V by 2 bases and J by 11 bases, and 15 bases separated the two germline ends. The CDR3 covers 13 residues. From germline, CDR1 is SGHTA and CDR2 FQGNSA.

The rearrangement uses TRBV9 and TRBJ2-3; possibly TRBD2 for D (5 bases). This CDR3 region has 17 residues. Trimming removed 0 bases at V and 4 bases at J, with 18 bases between. CDR1 and CDR2 from the germline V gene are SGDLS and YYNGEE. The DNA for the CDR3 is TGTGCCAGCAGCGTAGATGAGGGAAAAGGTTGGGCAGATACGCAGTATTTT. This encodes CASSVDEGKGWADTQYF.

This clonotype has just one count. The J gene is TRBJ2-7, the V gene TRBV6-1; no definite D call. CDR3 length: 13 amino acids. Trimming removed 6 bases from V and 4 bases from J, with 13 bases in between. CDR1 is MNHNS and CDR2 is SASEGT in the germline V gene. CDR3 loop: CASSPSALYEQYF. Here the CDR3 DNA reads TGTGCCAGCAGCCCCTCCGCCCTGTACGAGCAGTACTTC.

This clonotype has ten or more counts. The V gene is TRBV19, the J gene TRBJ1-2; D is ambiguous. Germline CDR1 is LNHDA and CDR2 is SQIVND (reference sequence). Trimming shortened V by 3 bases and J by 2 bases, and 13 bases separated the two germline ends. The CDR3 length is 15 residues. CDR3 in amino acids: CASSMAAQPNYGYTF. DNA for the CDR3: TGTGCCAGTAGTATGGCGGCCCAGCCAAACTATGGCTACACCTTC.

This clonotype was observed a few times. The chain links TRBV2 to TRBJ2-7; TRBD2 matches 9 bases. The germline CDR1 and CDR2 sequences are SNHLY and FYNNEI. The V gene end was trimmed by 1 base and the J gene end by 6 bases; junction bases not matched to a gene: 4. CDR3 size: 14 residues. Here the CDR3 reads CASSEDLAGTEQYF. Written as DNA, the CDR3 is TGTGCCAGCAGTGAAGATCTAGCGGGGACCGAGCAGTACTTC.

This clonotype was recorded at least ten times. CDR3 nucleotide sequence: TGTGCCAGCAGCTTGTCAGGGACCGCGAACACCGGGGAGCTGTTTTTT. Protein sequence: CASSLSGTANTGELFF. The chain employs TRBV11-1 and TRBJ2-2; tentatively, D is TRBD1 or TRBD2 (5 bases each). The CDR3 has 16 amino acids. Germline V gene data show CDR1 as SGHAT and CDR2 as FQDESV (reference sequence). V gave up 3 bases and J gave up 0 bases, with 11 bases separating them.

CDR3 sequence reads: CASSLRQNYGYTF. The CDR3 region has the DNA TGTGCCAGCAGTTTAAGGCAGAACTATGGCTACACCTTC. J is TRBJ1-2 and V is TRBV12-3 or TRBV12-4; D unclear. The CDR3 contains 13 residues. V was pared by 2 bases and J by 2 bases, with 6 bases between.

As regards this clonotype: The junction and the germline gene differ at one end; a read error may be behind it. V gene TRBV10-3 combines with J gene TRBJ2-7; D possibly corresponds to TRBD1 (5 bases). Germline loops: CDR1 ENHRY, CDR2 SYGVKD. The CDR3 loop spans 14 amino acids. The CDR3 spells CAISEGAGSYEQCF. The CDR3 coding sequence is TGTGCCATCAGTGAGGGGGCAGGGTCCTACGAGCAATGCTTC.

V gene TRBV19 combines with J gene TRBJ2-3; 7 nucleotides match TRBD1. J gave up 5 bases and V 6 bases, and 11 bases lay outside the gene matches. Germline CDR1 is LNHDA and CDR2 is SQIVND (reference sequence). The CDR3 loop spans 15 amino acids. In DNA, the CDR3 is TGTGCCAGTAGCAAGGGCGAAGGGGGCGTAGATACGCAGTATTTT. Its translation is CASSKGEGGVDTQYF. The whole variable domain, filled in from reference TRBV19 and TRBJ2-3, reads DGGITQSPKYLFRKEGQNVTLSCEQNLNHDAMYWYRQDPGQGLRLIYYSQIVNDFQKGDIAEGYSVSREKKESFPLTVTSAQKNPTAFYLCASSKGEGGVDTQYFGPGTRLTVL.

Only one count was recorded for this clonotype. The CDR3 region is CASSLEGSENTEAFF. The DNA of the CDR3 is TGCGCCAGCAGCTTGGAGGGGTCTGAGAACACTGAAGCTTTCTTT. V and J are TRBV5-1 and TRBJ1-1; D perhaps matches TRBD1 (5 bases). This CDR3 is 15 amino acids long. CDR1 and CDR2 (germline): SGHRS, YFSETQ. Trimming shortened V by 0 bases and J by 1 base, and 10 bases separated the two germline ends.

This clonotype has at least ten counts. This sequence joins TRBV7-9 and TRBJ1-6, with D hard to call. CDR1 SEHNR and CDR2 FQNEAQ come from the germline V gene (reference sequence). The CDR3 runs 14 residues. Trimming took off 5 bases at V and 7 bases at J, with 12 bases between the two ends. This CDR3 is CASSILAGNSPLHF. The CDR3 DNA is TGTGCCAGCAGCATACTAGCGGGGAATTCACCCCTCCACTTT. Complete variable domain (other parts from reference TRBV7-9 and TRBJ1-6): DTGVSQNPRHKITKRGQNVTFRCDPISEHNRLYWYRQTLGQGPEFLTYFQNEAQLEKSRLLSDRFSAERPKGSFSTLEIQRTEQGDSAMYLCASSILAGNSPLHFGNGTRLTVT.

At least ten counts were recorded for this clonotype. The chain carries TRBV2 and TRBJ1-1, with TRBD1 matching 8 bases. The CDR3 length is 15 residues. Germline CDR1 SNHLY, CDR2 FYNNEI. Trimming cost V 6 bases and J 5 bases; bases outside gene matches: 11. CDR3 amino acids: CASRDRAGGGTEAFF. The CDR3 DNA sequence: TGTGCCAGCAGGGACAGGGCCGGCGGGGGGACTGAAGCTTTCTTT.

V usage is TRBV20-1 and J usage is TRBJ2-3; D call uncertain. CDR1 and CDR2 from the germline V gene are DFQATT and SNEGSKA (reference sequence). V dropped 3 bases and J dropped 3 bases, with 10 bases sitting between them. The CDR3 runs to 13 residues. The CDR3 is CSASGVQTDTQYF. In nucleotides, the CDR3 is TGCAGTGCTAGTGGGGTTCAGACAGATACGCAGTATTTT.

The chain has TRBV28 and TRBJ2-1; 9 nucleotides match TRBD1. The CDR3 runs 15 residues. Trimming removed 6 bases from V and 7 bases from J; junction bases left unmatched: 10. CDR1 is MDHEN and CDR2 is SYDVKM in the germline V gene. The CDR3 here is CASRTGTGSRNEQFF. DNA for the CDR3: TGTGCCAGCAGGACCGGGACAGGGTCTCGTAATGAGCAGTTCTTC.

This chain uses TRBV19 with TRBJ1-2; 7 bases align to TRBD1. The CDR3 loop spans 13 amino acids. The junction had 8 bases not matched to a gene; V was cut back by 5 bases and J by 8 bases. Looked up from germline, CDR1 is LNHDA and CDR2 is SQIVND (reference sequence). CDR3 in DNA: TGTGCCAGTAGTGTCAGGGGGGCGGGGGGCTACACCTTC. This codes for CASSVRGAGGYTF.

The chain couples TRBV12-3 or TRBV12-4 to TRBJ2-5, with D tentatively TRBD1 (5 bases). This CDR3 region has 12 residues. Trimming stripped 0 bases from V and 11 bases from J, with 10 bases between. DNA for the CDR3: TGTGCCAGCAGTTTAGCGCTAAAGGGGCAGTACTTC. Protein product: CASSLALKGQYF.

V gene TRBV11-2 combines with J gene TRBJ2-5, with 15 bases lining up with TRBD2. The CDR3 runs to 17 residues. Germline trimming cut 2 bases from V and 5 bases from J; bases unmatched to any gene: 6. Germline V gene data show CDR1 as SGHAT and CDR2 as FQNNGV. The CDR3 bases are TGTGCCAGCAGCTTACGGGGGACTAGCGGGGGGACGGAGACCCAGTACTTC. It codes for CASSLRGTSGGTETQYF.

The chain links TRBV7-2 to TRBJ2-3; perhaps D is TRBD1 or TRBD2 (5 bases each). Trimming left V 1 base short and J 6 bases short, with 8 bases between. Looked up from germline, CDR1 is SGHTA and CDR2 is FQGNSA. This CDR3 has 13 residues. The CDR3 protein is CASSLGDGDTQYF. CDR3 coding DNA: TGTGCCAGCAGCTTAGGGGACGGGGATACGCAGTATTTT.

The rearrangement joins TRBV5-6 to TRBJ2-1; no clear D gene. Germline V gives CDR1 SGHDT, CDR2 YYEEEE. Trimming took off 1 base at V and 4 bases at J, with 12 bases between the two ends. This CDR3 comprises 15 residues. CDR3 sequence reads: CASSLLSQQYNEQFF. CDR3 DNA: TGTGCCAGCAGCTTGTTAAGCCAGCAGTACAATGAGCAGTTCTTC. Looking up the rest from reference TRBV5-6 and TRBJ2-1 gives the full variable domain: DAGVTQSPTHLIKTRGQQVTLRCSPKSGHDTVSWYQQALGQGPQFIFQYYEEEERQRGNFPDRFSGHQFPNYSSELNVNALLLGDSALYLCASSLLSQQYNEQFFGPGTRLTVL.

The CDR3 region has the DNA TGTGCCAGCAGCCAATCGAACGGGACAGGGAACTATGGCTACACCTTC. This sequence encodes CASSQSNGTGNYGYTF. This chain uses TRBV7-9 with TRBJ1-2; TRBD1 agrees at 9 bases. Per germline, CDR1 SEHNR and CDR2 FQNEAQ (reference sequence). The CDR3 is 16 residues long. V lost 5 bases and J lost 2; bases outside the gene matches: 9.

This clonotype has a count of ten or more. The genes are TRBV4-1 and TRBJ1-4; 7 positions agree with TRBD1. The CDR3 runs to 15 residues. V trimming: 0 bases; J trimming: 7 bases; junction bases outside the gene matches: 5. Germline CDR1 MGHRA, CDR2 YSYEKL. CDR3 amino acids: CASSQDDREGEKLFF. In nucleotides, the CDR3 is TGCGCCAGCAGCCAAGACGACAGGGAGGGTGAAAAACTGTTTTTT.

This clonotype was seen many times. At one end the junction does not follow the germline gene, possibly because of a read error. The chain recombines TRBV7-2 with TRBJ1-1; no clear D gene. The CDR3 is 12 amino acids. Germline loops: CDR1 SGHTA, CDR2 FQGNSA. CDR3 amino acids: CASSFGNTEAFF. In DNA, the CDR3 is TGCGCCAGCAGCTTTGGGAACACTGAAGCTTTCTTT.

This clonotype came up a few times. The CDR3 spells CSVEDRLEQYF. In nucleotides, the CDR3 is TGCAGCGTTGAAGACAGGCTCGAGCAGTACTTC. This chain connects TRBV29-1 to TRBJ2-7; D is unclear. CDR3 length: 11 residues. Trimming took off 0 bases at V and 6 bases at J, with 6 bases between the two ends. CDR1 and CDR2 (germline): SQVTM, ANQGSEA.

The chain couples TRBV7-2 to TRBJ1-4; 9 positions match TRBD1. Germline CDR1 reads SGHTA; CDR2 reads FQGNSA. The CDR3 length is 19 residues. Losses at the gene ends were 5 bases for V and 0 bases for J; bases not matched to a gene: 13. The CDR3 region has the DNA TGTGCCAGCAGCCAAGACCGGGACAGGGAAATCTCAACTAATGAAAAACTGTTTTTT. Its translation: CASSQDRDREISTNEKLFF.

The V call is TRBV12-3 or TRBV12-4, the J call TRBJ1-5; D call uncertain. This CDR3 has 13 residues. Trimming removed 6 bases from V and 3 bases from J, with 9 bases in between. CDR3 nucleotide sequence: TGTGCCAGCAGCCCAGGACCCAATCAGCCCCAGCATTTT. This translates into CASSPGPNQPQHF.

On this clonotype: A much more abundant neighbour one base away suggests this may be a read error. V usage is TRBV6-5 and J usage is TRBJ2-1; a possible D gene is TRBD2 (6 bases). The CDR3 has 15 residues. Per the germline V gene, CDR1 is MNHEY and CDR2 is SVGAGI. The CDR3 DNA sequence: TGTGCCAGCAGTCTTAGCGGAGTCTCCTACAATGAGCAGTCCTTC. Its translation: CASSLSGVSYNEQSF.